These T cell receptor beta chains were read from a single sample in a study of long-term antiretroviral therapy in people with HIV. Profiling relied on immunoSEQ multiplex PCR, and the TCRdb table lists in-frame clones only, not all of them. This table has tens of thousands of clones, roughly four fifths appearing once. Material: unsorted PBMCs, obtained 0.3 years after starting antiretroviral therapy. The receptors here all came from a young man with HIV. Both conserved end residues are part of each CDR3. Each record gives: J gene, clone size, V gene, D gene, CDR3 DNA, CDR3 protein. The D gene is left open where the match is weak. For some rows the clone size is stated as once, few or many, or as a class when expanded; others skip it.

j_call: TRBJ1-2; clone_size: -; v_call: TRBV9; d_call: -; cdr3_nt: TGTGCCAGCAGCGCAACCGGAACAGGGTATGGCTACACCTTC; cdr3_aa: CASSATGTGYGYTF
j_call: TRBJ1-1; clone_size: -; v_call: TRBV19; d_call: -; cdr3_nt: TGTGCCAGTAGTGCCGACTACCAGGGGCACACTGAAGCTTTCTTT; cdr3_aa: CASSADYQGHTEAFF
j_call: TRBJ1-4; clone_size: -; v_call: TRBV4-1; d_call: TRBD1; cdr3_nt: TGCGCCAGCAGCCTCTACAGGGGGCATGAAAAACTGTTTTTT; cdr3_aa: CASSLYRGHEKLFF
j_call: TRBJ2-7; clone_size: -; v_call: TRBV5-8; d_call: -; cdr3_nt: TGTGCCAGCAGCGCCGGCCCCTACGAGCAGTACTTC; cdr3_aa: CASSAGPYEQYF
j_call: TRBJ2-2; clone_size: few; v_call: TRBV7-3; d_call: -; cdr3_nt: TGTGCCAGCAAACTTAGCGGCGGGGAGCTGTTTTTT; cdr3_aa: CASKLSGGELFF
j_call: TRBJ1-1; clone_size: -; v_call: TRBV14; d_call: -; cdr3_nt: TGTGCCAGCAGCCAACGGGGGAACACTGAAGCTTTCTTT; cdr3_aa: CASSQRGNTEAFF
j_call: TRBJ2-1; clone_size: -; v_call: TRBV29-1; d_call: -; cdr3_nt: TGCAGCGTTGAAGATTTGCGGGACTACAATGAGCAGTTCTTC; cdr3_aa: CSVEDLRDYNEQFF
j_call: TRBJ1-2; clone_size: -; v_call: TRBV18; d_call: -; cdr3_nt: TGTGCCAGCTCACCACCAACGGGTGTGTCCGGTTATGGCTACACCTTC; cdr3_aa: CASSPPTGVSGYGYTF
j_call: TRBJ1-2; clone_size: -; v_call: TRBV14; d_call: -; cdr3_nt: TGTGCCAGCAGCCTTATACCGGGACACAACTATGGCTACACCTTC; cdr3_aa: CASSLIPGHNYGYTF
j_call: TRBJ1-4; clone_size: -; v_call: TRBV7-9; d_call: TRBD1; cdr3_nt: TGTGCCAGCAGCTTAGGACAGGGAGTGGAAAAACTGTTTTTT; cdr3_aa: CASSLGQGVEKLFF
j_call: TRBJ2-3; clone_size: -; v_call: TRBV7-9; d_call: TRBD1; cdr3_nt: TGTGCCAGCAGGGGACAGGCTCCCTCCACAGATACGCAGTATTTT; cdr3_aa: CASRGQAPSTDTQYF
j_call: TRBJ1-1; clone_size: -; v_call: TRBV29-1; d_call: -; cdr3_nt: TGCAGCCCGGGGAGAGGCACTGAAGCTTTCTTT; cdr3_aa: CSPGRGTEAFF
j_call: TRBJ1-2; clone_size: once; v_call: TRBV11-2; d_call: -; cdr3_nt: TGTGCCAGCAGCTTAGGGGGGGCAGCTGGAGGGGGCTACACCTTC; cdr3_aa: CASSLGGAAGGGYTF
j_call: TRBJ1-6; clone_size: -; v_call: TRBV5-1; d_call: -; cdr3_nt: TGCGCCAGCAGCTCGGACAGAGGAAATTCACCCCTCCACTTT; cdr3_aa: CASSSDRGNSPLHF
j_call: TRBJ2-1; clone_size: -; v_call: TRBV30; d_call: -; cdr3_nt: TGTGCCTTGGACCGCATGGGCAATGAGCAGTTCTTC; cdr3_aa: CALDRMGNEQFF
j_call: TRBJ2-1; clone_size: -; v_call: TRBV18; d_call: -; cdr3_nt: TGTGCCAGCTCCAATTGGAACAATGAGCAGTTCTTC; cdr3_aa: CASSNWNNEQFF
j_call: TRBJ2-1; clone_size: -; v_call: TRBV7-9; d_call: -; cdr3_nt: TGTGCCAGCAGTTCTCAAGTAGACAATGAGCAGTTCTTC; cdr3_aa: CASSSQVDNEQFF
j_call: TRBJ2-3; clone_size: -; v_call: TRBV2; d_call: -; cdr3_nt: TGTGCCAGCAATTTAGCGGTAGATACGCAGTATTTT; cdr3_aa: CASNLAVDTQYF
j_call: TRBJ1-1; clone_size: -; v_call: TRBV5-1; d_call: -; cdr3_nt: TGCGCCAGCAGCTGGAGGGACGGACTCGACACTGAAGCTTTCTTT; cdr3_aa: CASSWRDGLDTEAFF
j_call: TRBJ2-3; clone_size: -; v_call: TRBV7-8; d_call: TRBD1; cdr3_nt: TGTGCCAGCAGCTTGATAACAGGGGGCTCATATACGCAGTATTTT; cdr3_aa: CASSLITGGSYTQYF
j_call: TRBJ2-1; clone_size: once; v_call: TRBV5-3; d_call: TRBD2; cdr3_nt: TGTGCCAGAAGCTGGACTAGCGGGAGCGACCGGGACTACAATGAGCAGTTCTTC; cdr3_aa: CARSWTSGSDRDYNEQFF
j_call: TRBJ1-3; clone_size: -; v_call: TRBV15; d_call: TRBD1; cdr3_nt: TGTGCCACCAGCAGAGCTAAAGGGACAGGAGCTGGAAACACCATATATTTT; cdr3_aa: CATSRAKGTGAGNTIYF
j_call: TRBJ2-7; clone_size: few; v_call: TRBV4-3; d_call: -; cdr3_nt: TGCGCCAGCAGCCCAAGTTTAGGCTACGAGCAGTACTTC; cdr3_aa: CASSPSLGYEQYF
j_call: TRBJ2-7; clone_size: -; v_call: TRBV29-1; d_call: TRBD1; cdr3_nt: TGCAGCGCGGGACAGGGGGCTTTTAGCTCCTACGAGCAGTACTTC; cdr3_aa: CSAGQGAFSSYEQYF
j_call: TRBJ1-4; clone_size: once; v_call: TRBV7-9; d_call: TRBD1; cdr3_nt: TGTGCCAGCAGCACAGGGGCAACTAATGAAAAACTGTTTTTT; cdr3_aa: CASSTGATNEKLFF
j_call: TRBJ2-3; clone_size: -; v_call: TRBV6-4; d_call: -; cdr3_nt: TGTGCCAGCAGTGACGACAGGGGAGGGGCAGATACGCAGTATTTT; cdr3_aa: CASSDDRGGADTQYF
j_call: TRBJ2-7; clone_size: -; v_call: TRBV7-2; d_call: TRBD2; cdr3_nt: TGTGCCAGCAGCCCCCGAGGCGGACTAGCGGGAGGGACCTACGAGCAGTACTTC; cdr3_aa: CASSPRGGLAGGTYEQYF
j_call: TRBJ1-2; clone_size: -; v_call: TRBV18; d_call: TRBD1; cdr3_nt: TGTGCCAGCTCACCACAGTTACAGGGGGCTAGGGATGGCTACACCTTC; cdr3_aa: CASSPQLQGARDGYTF
j_call: TRBJ1-2; clone_size: -; v_call: TRBV2; d_call: -; cdr3_nt: TGTGCCAGCAGTGATGTAGGTCAGGGTGGCGGCTACACCTTC; cdr3_aa: CASSDVGQGGGYTF
j_call: TRBJ2-2; clone_size: -; v_call: TRBV9; d_call: -; cdr3_nt: TGTGCCAGCAGGGGAGGAGGGAGAAACACCGGGGAGCTGTTTTTT; cdr3_aa: CASRGGGRNTGELFF
j_call: TRBJ2-5; clone_size: -; v_call: TRBV19; d_call: -; cdr3_nt: TGTGCCAGTAGTATAGATCTATGGAGGGGGACAGACCAAGAGACCCAGTACTTC; cdr3_aa: CASSIDLWRGTDQETQYF
j_call: TRBJ2-1; clone_size: -; v_call: TRBV6-1; d_call: TRBD2; cdr3_nt: TGTGCCAGCAGTGATTGGGCGGGAGGGCCTTATGAGCAGTTCTTC; cdr3_aa: CASSDWAGGPYEQFF
j_call: TRBJ2-7; clone_size: -; v_call: TRBV4-1; d_call: -; cdr3_nt: TGCGCCAGCAGCCGAGAAGTTACAGACTACGAGCAGTACTTC; cdr3_aa: CASSREVTDYEQYF
j_call: TRBJ2-7; clone_size: -; v_call: TRBV13; d_call: -; cdr3_nt: TGTGCCAGCAGCAGTGGGTTGGAGGACGAGCAGTACTTC; cdr3_aa: CASSSGLEDEQYF
j_call: TRBJ2-5; clone_size: -; v_call: TRBV27; d_call: -; cdr3_nt: TGTGCCAGCAGTTCCCGGTGGCAAGAGACCCAGTACTTC; cdr3_aa: CASSSRWQETQYF
j_call: TRBJ2-4; clone_size: once; v_call: TRBV27; d_call: -; cdr3_nt: TGTGCCAGCAGTTTATCGCACCTTGGCCAAAACATTCAGTACTTC; cdr3_aa: CASSLSHLGQNIQYF
j_call: TRBJ2-2; clone_size: few; v_call: TRBV6-6; d_call: -; cdr3_nt: TGTGCCAGCAGCTCTCACTCTGCCGGGGAGCTGTTTTTT; cdr3_aa: CASSSHSAGELFF
j_call: TRBJ2-1; clone_size: -; v_call: TRBV5-1; d_call: -; cdr3_nt: TGCGCCAGCAGCTTGGGTCGGGTTGAGCAGTTCTTC; cdr3_aa: CASSLGRVEQFF
j_call: TRBJ1-5; clone_size: -; v_call: TRBV10-2; d_call: -; cdr3_nt: TGCGCCAGCATCCAGGGGTTTGGTCAGCCCCAGCATTTT; cdr3_aa: CASIQGFGQPQHF
j_call: TRBJ2-3; clone_size: -; v_call: TRBV18; d_call: TRBD2; cdr3_nt: TGTGCCAGCTCACCGCCGGGACTAGCGGGAACAGATACGCAGTATTTT; cdr3_aa: CASSPPGLAGTDTQYF
j_call: TRBJ2-2; clone_size: -; v_call: TRBV5-1; d_call: -; cdr3_nt: TGCGCCAGCAGCTCCTTCCCCTCGGCTGACGCGGAAAGGGCCGGGGAGCTGTTTTTT; cdr3_aa: CASSSFPSADAERAGELFF
j_call: TRBJ1-6; clone_size: -; v_call: TRBV30; d_call: -; cdr3_nt: TGTGCCTGGGCTATCAATTCACCCCTCCACTTT; cdr3_aa: CAWAINSPLHF
j_call: TRBJ2-3; clone_size: -; v_call: TRBV19; d_call: -; cdr3_nt: TGTGCCAGTAGAGGTCAAAGCACAGATACGCAGTATTTT; cdr3_aa: CASRGQSTDTQYF
j_call: TRBJ2-3; clone_size: -; v_call: TRBV9; d_call: -; cdr3_nt: TGTGCCAGCAGCGTAGTAGGAGCGGATATAGATACGCAGTATTTT; cdr3_aa: CASSVVGADIDTQYF
j_call: TRBJ2-6; clone_size: -; v_call: TRBV7-3; d_call: -; cdr3_nt: TGTGCCAGCAGCTTAGTGGGGGTTCAGGGGGCCAACGTCCTGACTTTC; cdr3_aa: CASSLVGVQGANVLTF
j_call: TRBJ2-1; clone_size: -; v_call: TRBV30; d_call: -; cdr3_nt: TGTGCCTGGAGTGTAAGGGGGGACTACAATGAGCAGTTCTTC; cdr3_aa: CAWSVRGDYNEQFF
j_call: TRBJ1-5; clone_size: few; v_call: TRBV6-5; d_call: -; cdr3_nt: TGTGCCAGCAGATACGGGCCGAATCAGCCCCAGCATTTT; cdr3_aa: CASRYGPNQPQHF
j_call: TRBJ1-5; clone_size: once; v_call: TRBV4-1; d_call: TRBD1; cdr3_nt: TGCGCCAGCAGCCGGTTCTCTCAGGGGGCAAGCAATCAGCCCCAGCATTTT; cdr3_aa: CASSRFSQGASNQPQHF
j_call: TRBJ1-5; clone_size: -; v_call: TRBV21-1; d_call: -; cdr3_nt: TGTGCCAGCAGCTCGGGCGGAGGGGGGGACAATCAGCCCCAGCATTTT; cdr3_aa: CASSSGGGGDNQPQHF
j_call: TRBJ1-4; clone_size: few; v_call: TRBV28; d_call: -; cdr3_nt: TGTGCCAGCAGTGGTCCTTCCTCGAATGAAAAACTGTTTTTT; cdr3_aa: CASSGPSSNEKLFF
j_call: TRBJ1-3; clone_size: -; v_call: TRBV14; d_call: -; cdr3_nt: TGTGCCAGCAGCCAAACTTGGCCGGTGGCGAAGGGAAACACCATATATTTT; cdr3_aa: CASSQTWPVAKGNTIYF
j_call: TRBJ2-5; clone_size: -; v_call: TRBV13; d_call: TRBD2; cdr3_nt: TGTGCCAGCAGCCGTGGGGGGGAAGAGACCCAGTACTTC; cdr3_aa: CASSRGGEETQYF
j_call: TRBJ1-2; clone_size: -; v_call: TRBV28; d_call: TRBD1; cdr3_nt: TGTGCCAGCAGTTTATCCGGACAGGGGTCGTACGGCTACACCTTC; cdr3_aa: CASSLSGQGSYGYTF
j_call: TRBJ1-2; clone_size: -; v_call: TRBV27; d_call: TRBD1; cdr3_nt: TGTGCCAGCAGTTCATCATCCGGGACAGCTGTATATGGCTACACCTTC; cdr3_aa: CASSSSSGTAVYGYTF